Listed below are T cell receptor beta chains from one sample, sequenced in a study of OX40 agonist ivuxolimab in advanced cancers. Generated by immunoSEQ multiplex PCR, the TCRdb table keeps only in-frame clones and is missing some. This sample has approximately 89,000 clones; approximately 91% occur once, and the top ten carry approximately 0.26%. The sample in question was CD4+ or CD8+ T cells sorted from blood, obtained in a trial of the OX40 agonist ivuxolimab. The receptor source for this set is an adult with an advanced solid tumor such as melanoma, head and neck, liver or kidney cancer. CDR3s include the opening cysteine and the closing phenylalanine or tryptophan.

v_gene: TRBV28
j_gene: TRBJ2-7
CDR3aa: CATIGGSSYEQYF

v_gene: TRBV11-2
j_gene: TRBJ2-2
CDR3aa: CASSLWVVRGRAGELFF

v_gene: TRBV5-4
j_gene: TRBJ2-7
CDR3aa: CASSLRDESYEQYF

v_gene: TRBV6-4
j_gene: TRBJ2-2
CDR3aa: CASSREGTGELFF

v_gene: TRBV7-9
j_gene: TRBJ2-7
CDR3aa: CASSSSQNSINLYEQYF

v_gene: TRBV29-1
j_gene: TRBJ2-7
CDR3aa: CSVEESTGAYF

v_gene: TRBV16
j_gene: TRBJ1-5
CDR3aa: CASSPSTGELNQPQHF

v_gene: TRBV18
j_gene: TRBJ2-7
CDR3aa: CASSPPSSGGFYEQYF

v_gene: TRBV9
j_gene: TRBJ2-1
CDR3aa: CASSVGTLSYNEQFF

v_gene: TRBV5-1
j_gene: TRBJ1-2
CDR3aa: CASSYRVSDTF

v_gene: TRBV19
j_gene: TRBJ2-1
CDR3aa: CASTPVSGSVYNEQFF

v_gene: TRBV11-2
j_gene: TRBJ1-2
CDR3aa: CASSLGTIYGYTF

v_gene: TRBV5-1
j_gene: TRBJ2-5
CDR3aa: CASSPLTGDQETQYF

v_gene: TRBV30
j_gene: TRBJ1-1
CDR3aa: CAWSPRSGGNTEAFF

v_gene: TRBV2
j_gene: TRBJ1-2
CDR3aa: CASHHLTQTPVVTGDPKLDGYTF

v_gene: TRBV4-1
j_gene: TRBJ2-3
CDR3aa: CASSQSGLDTQYF

v_gene: TRBV11-2
j_gene: TRBJ1-2
CDR3aa: CASSLGQAVSYTF

v_gene: TRBV9
j_gene: TRBJ1-5
CDR3aa: CASSVSRDQPQHF

v_gene: TRBV7-2
j_gene: TRBJ2-3
CDR3aa: CASSSRTSGGTRYTDTQYF

v_gene: TRBV7-6
j_gene: TRBJ2-4
CDR3aa: CASSLVSGQGKNIQYF

v_gene: TRBV4-2
j_gene: TRBJ2-7
CDR3aa: CASSQDLRAISSYEQYF

v_gene: TRBV7-2
j_gene: TRBJ2-3
CDR3aa: CASSLGTSTDTQYF

v_gene: TRBV9
j_gene: TRBJ2-1
CDR3aa: CASSSRTSGGAGLNEQFF

v_gene: TRBV7-2
j_gene: TRBJ2-5
CDR3aa: CASSLVTLGGKETQYF

v_gene: TRBV5-1
j_gene: TRBJ1-1
CDR3aa: CASKLTGTTLNTEAFF

v_gene: TRBV5-4
j_gene: TRBJ1-1
CDR3aa: CASSHAVVNTEAFF

v_gene: TRBV5-1
j_gene: TRBJ2-7
CDR3aa: CASSSGPREQYF